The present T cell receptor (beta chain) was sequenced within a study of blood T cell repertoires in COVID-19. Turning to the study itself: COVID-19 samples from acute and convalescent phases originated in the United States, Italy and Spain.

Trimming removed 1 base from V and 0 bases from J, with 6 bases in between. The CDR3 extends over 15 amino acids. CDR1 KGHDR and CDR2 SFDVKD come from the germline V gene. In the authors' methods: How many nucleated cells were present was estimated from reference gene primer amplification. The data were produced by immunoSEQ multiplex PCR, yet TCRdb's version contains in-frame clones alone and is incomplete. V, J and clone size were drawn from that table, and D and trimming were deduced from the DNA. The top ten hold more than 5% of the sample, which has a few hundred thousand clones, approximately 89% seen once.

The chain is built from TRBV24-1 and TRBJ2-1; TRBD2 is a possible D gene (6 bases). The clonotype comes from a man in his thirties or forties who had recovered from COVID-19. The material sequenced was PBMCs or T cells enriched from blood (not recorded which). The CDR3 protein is CATSDFGGSYNEQFF. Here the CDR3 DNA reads TGTGCCACCAGTGATTTCGGGGGCTCCTACAATGAGCAGTTCTTC.